This T cell receptor (beta chain) was sequenced for a study of vaccination and CD4 T cells after COVID-19. Notes on this clonotype: Its antigen is unknown.

Treatment meaning: approximately 9-day PBMC culture with coronavirus spike peptide pools or control peptides (ViraFEST assay). An Oncomine TCR Beta short-read assay was used to sequence the DNA from cultured CD4+ T cells. From the PCR reads, TCRdb called clonotypes with MiXCR, one entry per CDR3 protein. Of about 8,500 distinct CDR3 sequences in the sample, nearly 50% were seen once. Sequencing was performed on CD4+ T cells from blood, cultured in vitro. The source is a human donor who had recovered from COVID-19.

The CDR3 bases are TGTGCCAGCTCCTCTGCGCCAGGAAGCGGGGGTGCTACGCAGTATTTT. Translating gives CASSSAPGSGGATQYF. The rearrangement links TRBV18 to TRBJ2-3, with 8 bases lining up with TRBD2. The CDR3 spans 16 residues. J gave up 8 bases and V 6 bases, and 16 bases lay outside the gene matches. CDR1 is KGHSH, CDR2 LQKENI, per germline.